The next 27 T cell receptor beta chains were all read from a single sample in a study of control samples from healthy donors and cancer patients. Clones were read by immunoSEQ multiplex PCR, and TCRdb kept only the in-frame ones, dropping some. The sample carries about 10,000 clones, under 95% recorded once. The sequenced material came from PBMCs. These receptors were collected from a man in his sixties with colorectal cancer.

V usage is TRBV7-8 and J usage is TRBJ2-3; 8 bases match TRBD2. V lost 6 bases and J lost 0; bases outside the gene matches: 8. Per germline, CDR1 SGHVS and CDR2 FQNEAQ. The CDR3 runs 16 residues. The CDR3 is CASRLTGTSSTDTQYF. The DNA for the CDR3 is TGTGCCAGCAGACTAACCGGGACTAGTAGCACAGATACGCAGTATTTT.

The rearrangement uses TRBV28 and TRBJ1-1; D perhaps matches TRBD1 (5 bases). CDR1 is MDHEN and CDR2 is SYDVKM in the germline V gene. The CDR3 is made up of 13 amino acids. The ends were cut back, 8 bases at V and 4 bases at J, with 14 bases in the middle. CDR3 nucleotide sequence: TGTGCCAGCCAATACGGCGGGGGCACTGAAGCTTTCTTT. This sequence encodes CASQYGGGTEAFF.

The V call is TRBV11-2, the J call TRBJ1-4; 7 bases fit TRBD1. Germline-derived CDR1 and CDR2 are SGHAT and FQNNGV. After removal of 2 bases from V and 6 bases from J, the junction contained 6 bases not matched to a gene. This CDR3 is built from 15 residues. The CDR3 region has the DNA TGTGCCAGCAGCTTACCCAGCAGGGGGGATGAAAAACTGTTTTTT. Its translation: CASSLPSRGDEKLFF.

The genes are TRBV28 and TRBJ2-3; 8 positions agree with TRBD2. V lost 7 bases, J lost 3 bases, and 18 bases stayed unmatched. This CDR3 is 18 amino acids long. The germline CDR1 and CDR2 sequences are MDHEN and SYDVKM. The CDR3 is CASTRGGLGTSYTDTQYF. In DNA, the CDR3 is TGTGCCAGCACCCGAGGGGGATTGGGGACTAGTTATACAGATACGCAGTATTTT.

DNA of the CDR3: TGTGCCACCAGACCCGGGACGGGCTACGAGCAGTACTTC. Its translation is CATRPGTGYEQYF. V usage is TRBV24-1 and J usage is TRBJ2-7, with D perhaps matching TRBD1 or TRBD2 (5 bases each). The V gene's germline CDR1 is KGHDR and CDR2 SFDVKD. With 7 bases removed from V and 3 bases from J, the gap between germline ends came to 12 bases. The CDR3 runs to 13 residues.

This chain links TRBV9 with TRBJ2-7, with 10 bases lining up with TRBD2. CDR3 size: 15 residues. Germline V gene data show CDR1 as SGDLS and CDR2 as YYNGEE. V lost 4 bases to trimming and J lost 7 bases; unmatched junction nucleotides: 11. CDR3 residues: CASSPRTSGFGEQYF. DNA of the CDR3: TGTGCCAGCAGCCCTAGGACTAGCGGTTTTGGGGAGCAGTACTTC.

The chain employs TRBV5-5 and TRBJ2-7; unclear D gene. This CDR3 region has 15 residues. Germline V CDR1 and CDR2: SGHKS, YYEKEE (reference sequence). Trimming took 0 bases from V and 3 from J, leaving 13 bases between them. The CDR3, as DNA: TGTGCCAGCAGCTTGGCGGTCAGCGTAATCTACGAGCAGTACTTC. It is translated as CASSLAVSVIYEQYF.

This chain joins TRBV4-1 and TRBJ1-1, with 10 bases lining up with TRBD1. Germline V gives CDR1 MGHRA, CDR2 YSYEKL. V dropped 5 bases and J dropped 5; count of bases not matched to a gene: 2. This CDR3 is built from 13 residues. The DNA of the CDR3 is TGCGCCAGCAGCTTGGACAGGGGGACTGAAGCTTTCTTT. This sequence encodes CASSLDRGTEAFF.

The V and J genes are TRBV19 and TRBJ1-1; D gene uncertain. Trimming left V 5 bases short and J 0 bases short, with 7 bases between. The germline V gene has CDR1 LNHDA and CDR2 SQIVND (reference sequence). The CDR3 extends over 13 amino acids. The CDR3 spells CASSAQMNTEAFF. As DNA, the CDR3 is TGTGCCAGTAGTGCCCAGATGAACACTGAAGCTTTCTTT.

The rearrangement joins TRBV11-2 to TRBJ2-1, with 15 bases lining up with TRBD2. Germline V gene data show CDR1 as SGHAT and CDR2 as FQNNGV. The ends lost 0 bases at V and 6 bases at J; junction bases unmatched: 3. The CDR3 is 17 amino acids. The CDR3 reads CASSLEGTSGGTNEQFF. As DNA, the CDR3 is TGTGCCAGCAGCTTAGAGGGGACTAGCGGGGGGACCAATGAGCAGTTCTTC.

The J gene is TRBJ1-1, the V gene TRBV19; 7 bases are a match to TRBD1. The CDR3 runs to 14 residues. Germline CDR1 and CDR2: LNHDA and SQIVND (reference sequence). Losses at the gene ends were 6 bases for V and 4 bases for J; bases not matched to a gene: 8. CDR3 loop: CASSSFGTATEAFF. CDR3 nucleotides: TGTGCCAGTAGCAGCTTCGGGACAGCCACTGAAGCTTTCTTT.

Only one count was recorded for this clone. The CDR3 DNA is TGTGCCAGCGCCCCGGGGGGGGAGCTGTTTTTT. Its translation: CASAPGGELFF. This rearrangement joins TRBV2 to TRBJ2-2; a possible D gene is TRBD2 (5 bases). The germline gives CDR1 SNHLY, CDR2 FYNNEI. V was cut by 8 bases and J by 8 bases, with 9 bases left in between. The CDR3 spans 11 residues. Complete variable domain (other parts from reference TRBV2 and TRBJ2-2): EPEVTQTPSHQVTQMGQEVILRCVPISNHLYFYWYRQILGQKVEFLVSFYNNEISEKSEIFDDQFSVERPDGSNFTLKIRSTKLEDSAMYFCASAPGGELFFGEGSRLTVL.

The chain carries TRBV28 and TRBJ1-6, with D possibly TRBD1 on 6 matching bases. The CDR3 loop spans 15 amino acids. V lost 2 bases and J 6 bases, leaving 11 bases between the germline ends. Germline V gene sequence: CDR1 MDHEN, CDR2 SYDVKM. The CDR3, as DNA: TGTGCCAGCAGTTTAAGGGGGGGAAGTAATTCACCCCTCCACTTT. It encodes CASSLRGGSNSPLHF.

This clone came up a few times. The chain couples TRBV4-1 to TRBJ1-5; D is ambiguous. CDR1 and CDR2 from the germline V gene are MGHRA and YSYEKL. V was pared by 10 bases and J by 6 bases, with 16 bases between. The CDR3 consists of 13 residues. The CDR3 loop is CATARVLFQPQHF. The DNA of the CDR3 is TGCGCCACGGCGAGGGTGCTATTTCAGCCCCAGCATTTT.

The rearrangement uses TRBV5-6 and TRBJ2-3, with 7 bases fitting TRBD1. The V segment lost 4 bases and the J segment 4 bases; nucleotides outside the gene matches: 3. This CDR3 has 13 residues. Per the germline V gene, CDR1 is SGHDT and CDR2 is YYEEEE. The CDR3 region is CASSIDRADTQYF. The CDR3 DNA sequence: TGTGCCAGCAGCATAGACAGGGCAGATACGCAGTATTTT.

The chain couples TRBV5-6 to TRBJ2-6; no clear D. Trimming took 0 bases from V and 1 from J, leaving 5 bases between them. The CDR3 totals 15 residues. Germline-derived CDR1 and CDR2 are SGHDT and YYEEEE. Written as DNA, the CDR3 is TGTGCCAGCAGCTTGGGTTGGTCTGGGGCCAACGTCCTGACTTTC. Its translation is CASSLGWSGANVLTF.

The chain joins TRBV2 to TRBJ1-2; a weak D match, TRBD1 (5 bases). Germline V CDR1 and CDR2: SNHLY, FYNNEI. The CDR3 has 13 amino acids. The germline V and J ends were trimmed by 3 bases and 3 bases, with 8 bases remaining between them. CDR3 protein: CASSEWGYYGYTF. The CDR3 DNA is TGTGCCAGCAGTGAGTGGGGCTACTATGGCTACACCTTC.

The chain couples TRBV29-1 to TRBJ2-1, with D maybe TRBD1 (6 bases). Germline assignment: CDR1 SQVTM and CDR2 ANQGSEA. The V end was cut by 4 bases, the J end by 0 bases, with 28 bases between. The CDR3 contains 20 residues. CDR3: CSVGRVVGGSFWSSYNEQFF. As DNA, the CDR3 is TGCAGCGTTGGACGAGTGGTTGGGGGCTCCTTCTGGAGCTCCTACAATGAGCAGTTCTTC.

The chain links TRBV12-3 or TRBV12-4 to TRBJ1-2; no clear D. Trimming took off 8 bases at V and 4 bases at J, with 14 bases between the two ends. The CDR3 totals 13 residues. The CDR3 region has the DNA TGTGCCAGCGGTAGGAGGGTCGGCTATGGCTACACCTTC. As protein: CASGRRVGYGYTF.

V gene TRBV10-3 combines with J gene TRBJ2-3; a possible D gene is TRBD2 (5 bases). CDR1 and CDR2 (germline): ENHRY, SYGVKD. The CDR3 spans 16 residues. Trimming cost V 4 bases and J 0 bases, with 14 bases left between them. DNA of the CDR3: TGTGCCATCAGTGGGGGTCTAGCACCCAGCACAGATACGCAGTATTTT. It encodes CAISGGLAPSTDTQYF.

The V and J genes are TRBV5-4 and TRBJ2-7; either TRBD1 or TRBD2 may fit D (5 bases each). This CDR3 contains 16 residues. Germline V lookup: CDR1 SGHNT, CDR2 YYREEE (reference sequence). Trimming stripped 0 bases from V and 1 base from J, with 14 bases between. The CDR3 DNA reads TGTGCCAGCAGCTTGGCCCCGGGACGGATGTCCTACGAGCAGTACTTC. This sequence encodes CASSLAPGRMSYEQYF.

This sequence joins TRBV7-3 and TRBJ2-3; TRBD2 matches at 14 bases. V shed 5 bases, J shed 5 bases, and the junction held 3 bases outside the gene matches. This CDR3 comprises 15 residues. Germline values: CDR1 SGHTA, CDR2 FQGTGA. The CDR3 DNA reads TGTGCCAGCAGCCGACTAGCGGGGGGGGAAGATACGCAGTATTTT. The encoded protein is CASSRLAGGEDTQYF.

The chain uses TRBV5-5 and TRBJ2-3; D gene uncertain. Germline V CDR1 and CDR2: SGHKS, YYEKEE (reference sequence). This CDR3 has 17 residues. Trimming left V 6 bases short and J 0 bases short, with 20 bases between. The CDR3 loop is CASTGSLVLTSTDTQYF. The CDR3 DNA follows: TGTGCCAGCACGGGTTCTTTGGTGTTAACTAGCACAGATACGCAGTATTTT.

This chain connects TRBV11-3 to TRBJ2-5; the D gene is possibly TRBD2 (6 bases). Trimming took off 0 bases at V and 6 bases at J, with 8 bases between the two ends. The V gene's germline CDR1 is SGHNT and CDR2 YENEEA. CDR3 length equals 13 residues. DNA of the CDR3: TGTGCCAGCAGCTTAGACGGGGGACAGACCCAGTACTTC. Residues: CASSLDGGQTQYF. Complete variable domain (other parts from reference TRBV11-3 and TRBJ2-5): EAGVVQSPRYKIIEKKQPVAFWCNPISGHNTLYWYLQNLGQGPELLIRYENEEAVDDSQLPKDRFSAERLKGVDSTLKIQPAELGDSAVYLCASSLDGGQTQYFGPGTRLLVL.

V usage is TRBV10-3 and J usage is TRBJ1-2; D ambiguous. CDR1 is ENHRY and CDR2 is SYGVKD in the germline V gene. CDR3 size: 14 residues. V was shortened by 4 bases and J by 1 base, with 10 bases between the two germline ends. CDR3 residues: CAISALRDNYGYTF. CDR3 in DNA: TGTGCCATCAGTGCTCTGAGGGATAACTATGGCTACACCTTC.

V gene TRBV6-1 combines with J gene TRBJ1-1; the match to TRBD1 covers 8 bases. The CDR3 has 14 residues. J gave up 2 bases and V 2 bases, and 1 base lay outside the gene matches. CDR1 and CDR2 (germline): MNHNS, SASEGT. The CDR3 sequence is CASSEQGANTEAFF. The CDR3 DNA sequence: TGTGCCAGCAGTGAACAGGGGGCCAACACTGAAGCTTTCTTT.

This chain uses TRBV23-1 with TRBJ1-1, with 8 bases identical to TRBD1. TRBV23-1 is marked as an open reading frame, function uncertain. V was pared by 3 bases and J by 0 bases, with 18 bases of the junction left unmatched. The CDR3 runs 20 residues. CDR3 protein: CASSQKAKSGTGQMNTEAFF. The CDR3 nucleotides read TGCGCCAGCAGTCAGAAAGCGAAATCCGGGACAGGCCAAATGAACACTGAAGCTTTCTTT.